The rows below give T cell receptor beta chains drawn from one sample of a study of STAT5B mutations in CD4+ large granular lymphocyte leukemia. TCRdb's copy holds only in-frame clones and misses some; the assay was immunoSEQ multiplex PCR. The sample has more than 30,000 clones; roughly 88% are singletons. The source material was CD4+ T cells from blood buffy coats. These receptors all come from a human donor in good health. CDR3s leave out the opening cysteine and the closing phenylalanine or tryptophan. Fields, in order: V gene, J gene, CDR3 protein.

>TRBV7-2|TRBJ2-1
ASSLAQYNEQF
>TRBV18|TRBJ2-3
ASSPPLAGGTDTQY
>TRBV6-5|TRBJ1-2
ASRGTDSNYGYT
>TRBV27|TRBJ2-4
ATTGSGLAKNIQY
>TRBV6-6|-
ASRSDGTYEQY
>TRBV11-3|TRBJ1-6
ASSLTQLTQLH
>TRBV27|TRBJ1-6
ASSFSGTSNSPLH
>TRBV9|TRBJ1-2
ASSVGTGSNYGYT
>TRBV20-1|TRBJ1-2
STPYYGYT
>TRBV30|TRBJ1-2
AWSRTLQGNGYT
>TRBV20-1|TRBJ2-7
SAADYSEQY
>TRBV11-2|TRBJ1-5
ASSRGQGTSNQPQH
>TRBV5-1|TRBJ2-3
ASSLLQGDTQY
>TRBV6-1|TRBJ1-5
ASRGIMGGNQPQH
>TRBV7-2|TRBJ2-3
ASSVGLAGGLNTQY
>TRBV27|TRBJ1-1
ASSLSWTEGRKAF
>TRBV7-6|TRBJ2-2
ASSPNPGGQLSTGELF
>TRBV5-4|TRBJ2-3
ASSPPGRARDTQY
>TRBV20-1|TRBJ1-1
SAGGNTEAF
>TRBV5-1|TRBJ2-2
ASSRTLNTGELF
>TRBV29-1|TRBJ2-7
SVESRGIYEQY
>TRBV5-5|TRBJ2-7
ASSFLAGTSYEQY
>TRBV6-4|TRBJ1-2
ASSELGGYGYT
>TRBV27|TRBJ1-1
ASSLLRGTTSDEAF
>TRBV19|TRBJ1-2
ASVGFPRGQRSSNYGYT
>TRBV4-3|TRBJ2-2
ASSQDEAAGELF
>TRBV4-3|TRBJ2-5
ASSPQYYARWEQY
>TRBV9|TRBJ1-2
ASSVARLAGYGYT
>TRBV27|TRBJ2-1
ASSSFSGGGNEQF
>TRBV18|TRBJ2-6
ASSRDGLSGANVLT
>TRBV7-9|TRBJ1-4
ASTLFGWNEKLF
>TRBV6-1|TRBJ2-7
ASRETGAAGENYEQY
>TRBV18|TRBJ1-1
ASSTAGTEAF
>TRBV7-3|TRBJ2-5
ASSLRVPETQY
>TRBV5-5|TRBJ2-7
ASSLDLPVARGTYEQY
>TRBV2|TRBJ1-1
ASSQGRAF
>TRBV6-5|TRBJ2-3
ASSSRVGTDTQY
>TRBV5-8|TRBJ1-4
ASSLGRSATNEKLF
>TRBV11-1|TRBJ2-1
ASSASVYNEQF
>TRBV14|TRBJ2-7
ASSQVAGRNYEQY
>TRBV5-1|TRBJ2-1
ASTALADSYNEQF
>TRBV6-5|TRBJ1-2
ASSSDRAGGYT
>TRBV18|TRBJ1-6
ASSPNSGENNSPLH
>TRBV21-1|TRBJ2-2
ASSRLTSLKTGELF
>TRBV7-2|TRBJ1-1
ASSPQPNTEAF
>TRBV7-8|TRBJ2-1
ASSRDNPNEQF
>TRBV4-1|TRBJ2-1
ASSPYTVSYNEQF
>TRBV7-2|TRBJ2-1
ASRRGSSSSFQNEQF
>TRBV11-2|TRBJ1-1
ASSPGRNTEAF
>TRBV4-3|TRBJ1-2
ASSQANGANYGYT
>TRBV5-1|TRBJ1-2
ASSSSQDGRGYT
>TRBV27|TRBJ2-6
ASSLKGSGANVLT
>TRBV18|TRBJ2-6
ASSPNPHRSSGANVLT
>TRBV5-8|TRBJ1-2
ASSPAERNHGYT